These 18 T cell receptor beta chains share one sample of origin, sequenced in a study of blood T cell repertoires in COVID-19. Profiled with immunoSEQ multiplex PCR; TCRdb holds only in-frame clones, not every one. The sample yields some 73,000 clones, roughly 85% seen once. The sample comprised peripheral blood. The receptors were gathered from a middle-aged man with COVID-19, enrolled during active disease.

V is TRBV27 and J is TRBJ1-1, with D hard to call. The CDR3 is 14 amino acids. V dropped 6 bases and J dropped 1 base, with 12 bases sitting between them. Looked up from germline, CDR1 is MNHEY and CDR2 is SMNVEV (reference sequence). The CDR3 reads CASSPNSKNTEAFF. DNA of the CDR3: TGTGCCAGCAGCCCGAACAGTAAGAACACTGAAGCTTTCTTT.

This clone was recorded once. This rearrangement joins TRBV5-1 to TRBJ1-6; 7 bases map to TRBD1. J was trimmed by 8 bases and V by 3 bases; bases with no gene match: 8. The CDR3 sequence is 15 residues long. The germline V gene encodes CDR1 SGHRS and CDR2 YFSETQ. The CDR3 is CASSSGTVTDSPLHF. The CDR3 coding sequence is TGCGCCAGCAGCTCGGGGACAGTTACCGATTCACCCCTCCACTTT. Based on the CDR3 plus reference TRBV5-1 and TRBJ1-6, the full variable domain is KAGVTQTPRYLIKTRGQQVTLSCSPISGHRSVSWYQQTPGQGLQFLFEYFSETQRNKGNFPGRFSGRQFSNSRSEMNVSTLELGDSALYLCASSSGTVTDSPLHFGNGTRLTVT.

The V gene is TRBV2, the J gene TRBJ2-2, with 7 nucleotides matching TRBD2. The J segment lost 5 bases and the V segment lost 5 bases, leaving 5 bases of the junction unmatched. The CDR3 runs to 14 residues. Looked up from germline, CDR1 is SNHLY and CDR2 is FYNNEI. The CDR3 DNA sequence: TGTGCCAGCAGTACCTCCGGGGGGACCGGGGAGCTGTTTTTT. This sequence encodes CASSTSGGTGELFF. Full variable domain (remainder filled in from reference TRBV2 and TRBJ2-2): EPEVTQTPSHQVTQMGQEVILRCVPISNHLYFYWYRQILGQKVEFLVSFYNNEISEKSEIFDDQFSVERPDGSNFTLKIRSTKLEDSAMYFCASSTSGGTGELFFGEGSRLTVL.

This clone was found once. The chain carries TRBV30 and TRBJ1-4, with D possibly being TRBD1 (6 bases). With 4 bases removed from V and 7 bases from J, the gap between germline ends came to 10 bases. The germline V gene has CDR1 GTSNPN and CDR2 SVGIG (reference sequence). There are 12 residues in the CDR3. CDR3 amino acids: CAWTDRSEKLFF. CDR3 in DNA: TGTGCCTGGACCGACAGGAGTGAAAAACTGTTTTTT.

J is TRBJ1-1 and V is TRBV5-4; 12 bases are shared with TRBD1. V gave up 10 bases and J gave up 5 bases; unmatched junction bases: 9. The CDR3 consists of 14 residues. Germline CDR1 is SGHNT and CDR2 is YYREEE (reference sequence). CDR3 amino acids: CAFGTGGAGTEAFF. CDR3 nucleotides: TGTGCCTTCGGGACAGGGGGCGCGGGAACTGAAGCTTTCTTT. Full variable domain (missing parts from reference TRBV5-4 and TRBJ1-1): ETGVTQSPTHLIKTRGQQVTLRCSSQSGHNTVSWYQQALGQGPQFIFQYYREEENGRGNFPPRFSGLQFPNYSSELNVNALELDDSALYLCAFGTGGAGTEAFFGQGTRLTVV.

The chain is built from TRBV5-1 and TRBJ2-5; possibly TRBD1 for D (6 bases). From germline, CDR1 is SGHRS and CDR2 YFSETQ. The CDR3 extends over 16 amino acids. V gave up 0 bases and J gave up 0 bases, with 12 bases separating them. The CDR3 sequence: CASSLVAGANQETQYF. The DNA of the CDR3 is TGCGCCAGCAGCTTGGTAGCAGGGGCCAACCAAGAGACCCAGTACTTC.

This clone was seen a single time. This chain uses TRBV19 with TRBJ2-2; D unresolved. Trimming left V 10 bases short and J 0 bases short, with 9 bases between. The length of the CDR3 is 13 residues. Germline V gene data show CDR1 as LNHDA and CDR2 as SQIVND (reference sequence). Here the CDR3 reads CATTQTNTGELFF. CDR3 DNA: TGTGCCACCACCCAGACGAACACCGGGGAGCTGTTTTTT.

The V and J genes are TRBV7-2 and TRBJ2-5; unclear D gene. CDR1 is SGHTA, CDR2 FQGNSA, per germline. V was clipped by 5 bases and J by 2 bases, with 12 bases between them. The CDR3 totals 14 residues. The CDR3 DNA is TGTGCCAGCAGCCCGACACAGCTTCAAGAGACCCAGTACTTC. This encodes CASSPTQLQETQYF.

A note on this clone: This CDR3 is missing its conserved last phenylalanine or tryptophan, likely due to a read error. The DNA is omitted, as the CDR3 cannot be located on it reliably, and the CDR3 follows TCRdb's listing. The chain's CDR3 is CASSLQIGGREVPVG. J is TRBJ2-7 and V is TRBV9; TRBD2 is the table's D call and was not checked against the DNA. Germline V gene sequence: CDR1 SGDLS, CDR2 YYNGEE. Counting both end residues, the CDR3 totals 15 amino acids.

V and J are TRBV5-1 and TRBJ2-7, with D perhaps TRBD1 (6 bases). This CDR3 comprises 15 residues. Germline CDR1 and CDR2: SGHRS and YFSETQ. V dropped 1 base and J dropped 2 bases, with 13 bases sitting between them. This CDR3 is CASSLRTDTPYEQYF. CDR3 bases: TGCGCCAGCAGCTTGAGGACAGACACACCCTACGAGCAGTACTTC.

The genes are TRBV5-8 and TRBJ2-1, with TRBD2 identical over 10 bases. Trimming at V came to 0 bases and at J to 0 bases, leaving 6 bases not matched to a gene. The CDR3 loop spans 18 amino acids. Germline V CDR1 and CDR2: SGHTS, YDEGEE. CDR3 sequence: CASSLARTSGDSYNEQFF. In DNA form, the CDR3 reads TGTGCCAGCAGCTTGGCCAGGACTAGCGGAGACTCCTACAATGAGCAGTTCTTC.

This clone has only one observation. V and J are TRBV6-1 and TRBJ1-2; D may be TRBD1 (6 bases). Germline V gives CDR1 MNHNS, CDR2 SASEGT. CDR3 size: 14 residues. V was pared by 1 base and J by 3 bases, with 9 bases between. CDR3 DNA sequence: TGTGCCAGCAGTGAAGTAACAGGGTACTATGGCTACACCTTC. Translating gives CASSEVTGYYGYTF.

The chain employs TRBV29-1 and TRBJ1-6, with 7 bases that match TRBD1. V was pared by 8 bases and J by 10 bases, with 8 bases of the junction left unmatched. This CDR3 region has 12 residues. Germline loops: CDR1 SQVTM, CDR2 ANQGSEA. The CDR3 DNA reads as TGCAGCATAGGGGGCGTCAACTCACCCCTCCACTTT. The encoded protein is CSIGGVNSPLHF.

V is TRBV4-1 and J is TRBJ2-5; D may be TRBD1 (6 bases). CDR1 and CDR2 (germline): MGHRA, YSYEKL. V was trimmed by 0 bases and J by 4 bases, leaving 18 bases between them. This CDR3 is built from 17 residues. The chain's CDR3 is CASSQDEWQGLVETQYF. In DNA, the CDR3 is TGCGCCAGCAGCCAAGACGAGTGGCAGGGGCTGGTAGAGACCCAGTACTTC.

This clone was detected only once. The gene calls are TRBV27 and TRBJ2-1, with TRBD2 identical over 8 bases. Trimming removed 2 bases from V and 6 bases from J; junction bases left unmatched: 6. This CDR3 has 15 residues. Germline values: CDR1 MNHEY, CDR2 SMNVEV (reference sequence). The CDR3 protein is CASSLAGTRFNEQFF. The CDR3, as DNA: TGTGCCAGCAGTTTAGCCGGGACTAGATTCAATGAGCAGTTCTTC.

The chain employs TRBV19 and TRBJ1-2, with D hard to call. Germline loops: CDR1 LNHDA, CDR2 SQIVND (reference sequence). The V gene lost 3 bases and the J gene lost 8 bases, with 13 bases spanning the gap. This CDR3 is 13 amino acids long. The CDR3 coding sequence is TGTGCCAGTAGTATCGGACCGCCGGGAGGCTACACCTTC. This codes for CASSIGPPGGYTF. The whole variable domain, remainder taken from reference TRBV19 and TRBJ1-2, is DGGITQSPKYLFRKEGQNVTLSCEQNLNHDAMYWYRQDPGQGLRLIYYSQIVNDFQKGDIAEGYSVSREKKESFPLTVTSAQKNPTAFYLCASSIGPPGGYTFGSGTRLTVV.

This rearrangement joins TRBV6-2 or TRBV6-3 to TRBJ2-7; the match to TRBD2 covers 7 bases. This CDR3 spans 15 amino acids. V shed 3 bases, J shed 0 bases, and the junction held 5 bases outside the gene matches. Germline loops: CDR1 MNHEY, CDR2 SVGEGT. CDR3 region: CASSYYGGYSYEQYF. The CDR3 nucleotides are TGTGCCAGCAGTTATTACGGGGGGTACTCCTACGAGCAGTACTTC.

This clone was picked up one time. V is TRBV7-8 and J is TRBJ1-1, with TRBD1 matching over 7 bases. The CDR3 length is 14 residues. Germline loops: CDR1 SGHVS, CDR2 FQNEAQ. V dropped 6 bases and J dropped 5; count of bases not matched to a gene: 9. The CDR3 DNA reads TGTGCCAGCAGGTCAGACAGGGACGTAACTGAAGCTTTCTTT. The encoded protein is CASRSDRDVTEAFF.